Below, one TCR beta chain is given with its context. The antigen remains undetermined. The data were taken from a study of Ad26.COV2.S vaccination and SARS-CoV-2 variants. Whole-study findings and limits: People who got the vaccine had more spike-specific TCR breadth than people who got placebo. Substantial breadth was reported for post-vaccination spike-specific CD8+ and CD4+ T cells. Recipients of vaccine and of placebo showed similar breadth of their non-spike TCR repertoires. An underestimation of total T cell responses may have resulted from the TCR breadth and depth analyses.

Sequencing used immunoSEQ multiplex PCR; TCRdb keeps in-frame clones, though not all of them. The sample consists of 180,000 or so clones, around nine tenths of them appearing once. Germline CDR1 and CDR2: SGHNT and YYREEE (reference sequence). V was pared by 2 bases and J by 5 bases, with 17 bases between. This CDR3 comprises 15 residues. The receptor's source is a human donor who had recovered from COVID-19. The chain is built from TRBV5-4 and TRBJ2-7; TRBD2 is a possible D gene (5 bases). Sample: peripheral blood, taken after recovery from COVID-19. CDR3 bases: TGTGCCAGCAGCTTCTTCCCAGGACTTGGAGACGAGCAGTACTTC. Translated: CASSFFPGLGDEQYF.